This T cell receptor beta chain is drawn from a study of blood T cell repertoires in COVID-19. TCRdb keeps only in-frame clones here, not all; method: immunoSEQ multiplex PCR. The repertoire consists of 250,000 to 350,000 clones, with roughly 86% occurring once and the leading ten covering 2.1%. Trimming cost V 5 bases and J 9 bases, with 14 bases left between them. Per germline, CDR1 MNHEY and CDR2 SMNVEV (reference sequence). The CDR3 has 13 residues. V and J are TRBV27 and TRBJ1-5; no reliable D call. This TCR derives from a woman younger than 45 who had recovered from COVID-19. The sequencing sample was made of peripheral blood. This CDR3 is CASSVSVNRPQHF. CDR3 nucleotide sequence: TGTGCCAGCAGTGTGTCAGTAAACCGGCCCCAGCATTTT.